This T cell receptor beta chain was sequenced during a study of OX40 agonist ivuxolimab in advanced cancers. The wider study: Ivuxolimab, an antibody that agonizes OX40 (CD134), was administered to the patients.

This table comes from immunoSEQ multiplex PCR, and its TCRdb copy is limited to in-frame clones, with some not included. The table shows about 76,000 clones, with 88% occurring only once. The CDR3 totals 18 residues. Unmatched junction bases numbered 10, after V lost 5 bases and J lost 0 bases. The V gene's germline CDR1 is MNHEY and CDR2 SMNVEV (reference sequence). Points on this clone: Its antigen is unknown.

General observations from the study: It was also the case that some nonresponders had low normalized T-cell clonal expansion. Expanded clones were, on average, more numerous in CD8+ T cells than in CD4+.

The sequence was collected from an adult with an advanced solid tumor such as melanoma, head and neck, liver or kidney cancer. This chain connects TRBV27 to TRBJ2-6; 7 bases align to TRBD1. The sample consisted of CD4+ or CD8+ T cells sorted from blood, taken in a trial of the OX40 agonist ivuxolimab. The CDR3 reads CASSARQGANSGANVLTF. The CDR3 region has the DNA TGTGCCAGCAGTGCCCGACAGGGAGCAAACTCTGGGGCCAACGTCCTGACTTTC.